Listed below are T cell receptor beta chains from one sample, sequenced in a study of blood T cell repertoires in COVID-19. The data were produced by immunoSEQ multiplex PCR, yet TCRdb's version contains in-frame clones alone and is incomplete. The table has roughly 330,000 clones, 80% to 90% seen once; the top ten hold approximately 5.3%. Sequencing was done on a sample of PBMCs or T cells enriched from blood (not recorded which). Receptors originate from a woman aged 25 to 39 who had recovered from COVID-19. Each CDR3 is given with its conserved first and last residue. A D gene is named only where the DNA matches it firmly. The size of a clone is reported for some rows only, either as once, few or many, or as a class for expanded clones.

len	abundance	v_gene	j_gene	d_gene	CDR3aa	CDR3nt
16	-	TRBV5-6	TRBJ2-2	-	CASSLDFALYTGELFF	TGTGCCAGCAGCTTGGATTTCGCACTCTACACCGGGGAGCTGTTTTTT
15	-	TRBV2	TRBJ2-1	TRBD2	CASKRTSRGSHEQFF	TGTGCCAGCAAAAGGACTAGTCGAGGAAGCCATGAGCAGTTCTTC
13	-	TRBV27	TRBJ2-1	-	CASSFPGFGEQFF	TGTGCCAGCAGTTTCCCAGGGTTTGGTGAGCAGTTCTTC
14	-	TRBV30	TRBJ1-5	TRBD1	CAWSTGGFNQPQHF	TGTGCCTGGAGTACAGGGGGCTTCAATCAGCCCCAGCATTTT
14	-	TRBV10-1	TRBJ2-7	-	CASSESGQGYEQYF	TGCGCCAGCAGTGAGTCGGGGCAAGGCTACGAGCAGTACTTC
13	-	TRBV2	TRBJ1-1	-	CASTRELNTEAFF	TGTGCCAGCACAAGGGAGTTGAACACTGAAGCTTTCTTT
16	-	TRBV3-1/TRBV3-2	TRBJ2-7	TRBD1	CASSLNSGQSSYEQYF	TGTGCCAGCAGCCTTAACTCGGGACAGAGTTCTTACGAGCAGTACTTC
14	-	TRBV5-4	TRBJ2-7	TRBD2	CASSLWGRAYEQYF	TGTGCCAGCAGCTTGTGGGGGAGGGCCTACGAGCAGTACTTC
15	once	TRBV19	TRBJ1-1	-	CASTAPGGANTEAFF	TGTGCCAGTACCGCACCCGGGGGAGCGAACACTGAAGCTTTCTTT
15	-	TRBV5-1	TRBJ1-6	-	CASSLDRGGNSPLHF	TGCGCCAGCAGCTTGGATCGGGGAGGTAATTCACCCCTCCACTTT
16	-	TRBV5-4	TRBJ2-3	TRBD2	CASSLAERGLSDTQYF	TGTGCCAGCAGCTTGGCCGAGCGGGGGCTCTCAGATACGCAGTATTTT
14	-	TRBV19	TRBJ2-2	TRBD1	CASQQGAGTGELFF	TGTGCCAGCCAACAGGGGGCAGGCACCGGGGAGCTGTTTTTT
15	-	TRBV4-3	TRBJ1-1	-	CASSLRKIQGTEAFF	TGCGCCAGCAGCCTTAGAAAAATCCAGGGCACTGAAGCTTTCTTT
12	-	TRBV3-1/TRBV3-2	TRBJ1-1	-	CAPRCKNTEAFF	TGTGCCCCACGGTGCAAGAACACTGAAGCTTTCTTT
15	-	TRBV27	TRBJ1-5	-	CASSLGQGLGQPQHF	TGTGCCAGCAGTTTGGGTCAGGGACTCGGTCAGCCCCAGCATTTT
14	-	TRBV5-1	TRBJ1-1	-	CASSLYPENTEAFF	TGCGCCAGCAGCCTGTACCCAGAGAACACTGAAGCTTTCTTT
18	-	TRBV30	TRBJ2-3	TRBD2	CACQGLAGILTSTDTQYF	TGTGCCTGTCAGGGACTAGCGGGGATTCTTACTAGCACAGATACGCAGTATTTT
13	-	TRBV29-1	TRBJ1-1	TRBD1	CSVSGTVNTEAFF	TGCAGCGTATCCGGGACAGTGAACACTGAAGCTTTCTTT
15	-	TRBV4-1	TRBJ1-4	-	CASSHFLTTNEKLFF	TGCGCCAGCAGCCACTTCCTTACAACTAATGAAAAACTGTTTTTT
15	-	TRBV4-1	TRBJ1-5	-	CASSQDWGGARPQHF	TGCGCCAGCAGCCAAGATTGGGGAGGGGCCCGGCCCCAGCATTTT
15	-	TRBV9	TRBJ1-2	-	CASSLGGGAYYGYTF	TGTGCCAGCAGCCTAGGGGGGGGCGCCTACTATGGCTACACCTTC
17	-	TRBV10-3	TRBJ1-4	TRBD1	CAISQPTGAGRDEKLFF	TGTGCCATCAGCCAACCTACAGGGGCCGGTCGGGATGAAAAACTGTTTTTT
18	-	TRBV19	TRBJ2-1	TRBD2	CASSIMSGGRSSYNEQFF	TGTGCCAGTAGTATCATGAGCGGGGGGCGCAGCTCCTACAATGAGCAGTTCTTC
13	once	TRBV19	TRBJ1-5	TRBD1	CASRQGFVQFQHF	TGTGCCAGCAGACAGGGCTTCGTTCAGTTCCAGCATTTT
15	-	TRBV7-9	TRBJ2-7	-	CASSSAEGAIYEQYF	TGTGCCAGCAGCTCAGCGGAGGGGGCGATATACGAGCAGTACTTC
16	-	TRBV7-2	TRBJ1-5	TRBD1	CASSLVGTGGRQPQHF	TGTGCCAGCAGCTTAGTAGGGACAGGGGGAAGGCAGCCCCAGCATTTT
13	once	TRBV7-2	TRBJ1-3	-	CASSSTTGNTIYF	TGTGCCAGCAGCTCGACTACTGGAAACACCATATATTTT